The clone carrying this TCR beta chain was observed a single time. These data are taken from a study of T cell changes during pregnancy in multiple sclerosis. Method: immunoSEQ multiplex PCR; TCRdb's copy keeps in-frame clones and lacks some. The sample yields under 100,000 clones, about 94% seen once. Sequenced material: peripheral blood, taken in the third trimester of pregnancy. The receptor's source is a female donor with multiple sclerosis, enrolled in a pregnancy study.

CDR3 nucleotides: TGTGCCAGCAGCTCGCCGGGCCAACGGGGATACGAGCAGTACTTC. Its protein product is CASSSPGQRGYEQYF. The genes are TRBV7-9 and TRBJ2-7; D perhaps matches TRBD2 (5 bases). This CDR3 has 15 residues. V lost 4 bases, J lost 4 bases, and 17 bases lay in between. In germline, CDR1 is SEHNR, CDR2 FQNEAQ (reference sequence).